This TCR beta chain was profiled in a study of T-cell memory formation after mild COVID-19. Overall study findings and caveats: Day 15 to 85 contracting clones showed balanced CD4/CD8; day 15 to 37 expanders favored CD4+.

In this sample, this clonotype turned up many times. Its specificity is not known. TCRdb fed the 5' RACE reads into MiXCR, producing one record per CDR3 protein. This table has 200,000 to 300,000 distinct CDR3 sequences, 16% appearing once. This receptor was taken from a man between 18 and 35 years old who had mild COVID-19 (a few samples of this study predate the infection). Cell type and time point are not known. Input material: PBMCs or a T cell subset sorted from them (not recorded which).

The CDR3 is CASSFAVLAYNEQFF. The CDR3 DNA reads TGCGCCAGCAGCTTTGCGGTGTTGGCCTACAATGAGCAGTTCTTC. This chain joins TRBV5-1 and TRBJ2-1; no firm D call. Germline assignment: CDR1 SGHRS and CDR2 YFSETQ. The CDR3 runs to 15 residues. V dropped 2 bases and J dropped 2 bases, with 11 bases sitting between them.